The source of this TCR beta chain is a study of identical twins. Findings and caveats of the study: Twin-shared out-of-frame alpha sequences were enriched for low generation probability.

Only a few counts were recorded for this clonotype. Its antigen is not known. TCRdb processed the 5' RACE reads anew with MiXCR; each CDR3 protein has one entry. The data hold hundreds of thousands of distinct CDR3 sequences, with 11% to 15% observed a single time. The CDR3 is 17 amino acids. The receptor's source is a woman aged 18-29 years in good health. The sequencing input was memory (CD45RO+) T cells sorted from blood. The chain is built from TRBV21-1 and TRBJ1-2; the D call in the table, TRBD1, was not verified against the DNA. TRBV21-1 constitutes a pseudogene. CDR3 nucleotides: TGTGCCAGCAGCATACGACAGAATCCGAATCTTAACTATGGCTACACCTTC. Protein: CASSIRQNPNLNYGYTF.